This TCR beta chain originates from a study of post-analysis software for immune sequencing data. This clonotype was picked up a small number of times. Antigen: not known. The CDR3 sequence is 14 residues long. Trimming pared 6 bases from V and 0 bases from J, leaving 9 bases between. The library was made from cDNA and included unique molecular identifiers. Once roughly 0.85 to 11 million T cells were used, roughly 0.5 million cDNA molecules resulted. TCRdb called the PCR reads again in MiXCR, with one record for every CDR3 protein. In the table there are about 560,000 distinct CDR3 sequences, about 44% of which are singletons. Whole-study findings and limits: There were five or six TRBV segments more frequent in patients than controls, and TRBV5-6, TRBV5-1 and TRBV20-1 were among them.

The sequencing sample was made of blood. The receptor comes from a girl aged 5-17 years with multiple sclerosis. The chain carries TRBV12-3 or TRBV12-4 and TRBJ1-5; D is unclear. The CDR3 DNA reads TGTGCCAGCAGGATGGGGTATAGCAATCAGCCCCAGCATTTT. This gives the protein CASRMGYSNQPQHF.